This TCR beta chain appears in the sequencing data of a study of cytomegalovirus exposure and HLA in healthy donors. With 60 Vbeta and 13 Jbeta primers, the PCR was carried out. Produced via immunoSEQ multiplex PCR; TCRdb's table is partial and in-frame only. This table holds some 150,000 clones, roughly 77% found once. This CDR3 spans 15 amino acids. Trimming took off 0 bases at V and 1 base at J, with 10 bases between the two ends. Germline assignment: CDR1 SGDLS and CDR2 YYNGEE. This clone was observed once. This clonotype originated in a man in his forties in good health and CMV-seronegative. The sequenced material came from PBMCs. The chain couples TRBV9 to TRBJ1-1; D not certain. The CDR3 coding sequence is TGTGCCAGCAGCGTAGAAGGACTTAGGAACACTGAAGCTTTCTTT. This translates into CASSVEGLRNTEAFF.